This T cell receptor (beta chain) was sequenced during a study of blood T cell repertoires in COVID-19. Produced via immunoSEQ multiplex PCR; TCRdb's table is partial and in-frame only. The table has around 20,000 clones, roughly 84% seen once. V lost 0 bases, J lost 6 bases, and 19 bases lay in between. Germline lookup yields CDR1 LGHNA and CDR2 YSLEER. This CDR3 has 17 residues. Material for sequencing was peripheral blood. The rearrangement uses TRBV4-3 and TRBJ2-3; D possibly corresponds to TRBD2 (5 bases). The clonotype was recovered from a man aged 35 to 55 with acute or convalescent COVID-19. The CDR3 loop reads CASSQDFGLGLIDTQYF. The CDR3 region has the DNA TGCGCCAGCAGCCAAGATTTCGGACTCGGGTTGATCGATACGCAGTATTTT.